The 19 T cell receptor beta chains below come from one sample, sequenced in a study of T cell responses to AZD1222 COVID-19 vaccine. Assay used: immunoSEQ multiplex PCR; TCRdb lists only in-frame clones, some missing. The sample consists of around 150,000 clones, more than 85% of them appearing once. Sequencing was performed on peripheral blood, taken on day 0 of AZD1222 vaccination. These receptors came from an adult in good health.

The J gene is TRBJ1-5, the V gene TRBV5-6, with D possibly being TRBD1 (5 bases). The germline V gene has CDR1 SGHDT and CDR2 YYEEEE. Trimming cost V 2 bases and J 2 bases, with 8 bases left between them. There are 14 residues in the CDR3. CDR3 residues: CASSFQGGNQPQHF. The CDR3 coding sequence is TGTGCCAGCAGCTTCCAGGGCGGCAATCAGCCCCAGCATTTT.

V and J are TRBV6-4 and TRBJ2-3; weak D call: TRBD1 (6 bases). Germline CDR1 and CDR2: MRHNA and SNTAGT. V was shortened by 3 bases and J by 4 bases, with 14 bases between the two germline ends. This CDR3 contains 15 residues. DNA of the CDR3: TGTGCCAGCAGTGAAAACTTACAGGGTTCAGATACGCAGTATTTT. This codes for CASSENLQGSDTQYF.

This chain connects TRBV5-8 to TRBJ2-7; 8 bases are shared with TRBD2. J lost 2 bases, V lost 5 bases, and 6 bases had no gene match. Germline loops: CDR1 SGHTS, CDR2 YDEGEE. The CDR3 runs 14 residues. The DNA of the CDR3 is TGTGCCAGCAGGACAAGGCGGGGGGCCTACGAGCAGTACTTC. Residues: CASRTRRGAYEQYF. Based on the CDR3 plus reference TRBV5-8 and TRBJ2-7, the full variable domain is EAGVTQSPTHLIKTRGQQATLRCSPISGHTSVYWYQQALGLGLQFLLWYDEGEERNRGNFPPRFSGRQFPNYSSELNVNALELEDSALYLCASRTRRGAYEQYFGPGTRLTVT.

This chain links TRBV28 with TRBJ1-4, with a possible D match to TRBD1 (6 bases). Trimming removed 4 bases from V and 14 bases from J, with 11 bases in between. From germline, CDR1 is MDHEN and CDR2 SYDVKM. This CDR3 is 11 amino acids long. CDR3 bases: TGTGCCAGCAGTTGGGGGGCTATCCTGTTTTTT. As protein: CASSWGAILFF. Together with reference TRBV28 and TRBJ1-4, the CDR3 gives the full variable domain: DVKVTQSSRYLVKRTGEKVFLECVQDMDHENMFWYRQDPGLGLRLIYFSYDVKMKEKGDIPEGYSVSREKKERFSLILESASTNQTSMYLCASSWGAILFFGSGTQLSVL.

The table lists this clone with a count of one. The genes are TRBV4-1 and TRBJ1-5; D unclear. The CDR3 runs 18 residues. Germline CDR1 is MGHRA and CDR2 is YSYEKL. Trimming pared 0 bases from V and 0 bases from J, leaving 15 bases between. CDR3 DNA sequence: TGCGCCAGCAGCCAAGAGGTCTGGTCACACCATAGCAATCAGCCCCAGCATTTT. Translating it yields CASSQEVWSHHSNQPQHF.

This clone was seen once. The V gene is TRBV6-5, the J gene TRBJ1-5, with TRBD1 matching 7 bases. Germline V lookup: CDR1 MNHEY, CDR2 SVGAGI. J gave up 5 bases and V 0 bases, and 4 bases lay outside the gene matches. The CDR3 has 15 residues. As DNA, the CDR3 is TGTGCCAGCAGTTACTCGCAGGGGGGGGATCAGCCCCAGCATTTT. Protein product: CASSYSQGGDQPQHF.

The gene calls are TRBV7-2 and TRBJ2-7; D ambiguous. The CDR3 consists of 14 residues. The germline CDR1 and CDR2 sequences are SGHTA and FQGNSA. V was shortened by 0 bases and J by 2 bases, with 8 bases between the two germline ends. The CDR3 DNA sequence: TGTGCCAGCAGCTTAGCAGCTAGAACCTACGAGCAGTACTTC. Encoded protein: CASSLAARTYEQYF.

V is TRBV5-1 and J is TRBJ2-2; 9 bases align to TRBD2. The CDR3 is made up of 17 amino acids. With V trimmed by 4 bases and J by 4 bases, 11 bases remained unmatched. Germline CDR1 is SGHRS and CDR2 is YFSETQ. CDR3 region: CASSGDVAGVGTGELFF. The CDR3 DNA is TGCGCCAGCAGCGGGGATGTAGCGGGAGTCGGCACCGGGGAGCTGTTTTTT.

The J gene is TRBJ2-5, the V gene TRBV25-1; maybe TRBD1 (6 bases). V lost 1 base and J 1 base, leaving 13 bases between the germline ends. The CDR3 is 16 residues long. The germline V gene has CDR1 MGHDK and CDR2 SYGVNS. This CDR3 is CASSEWATGPQETQYF. DNA for the CDR3: TGTGCCAGCAGTGAATGGGCTACAGGGCCCCAAGAGACCCAGTACTTC.

This clone has a handful of counts. J is TRBJ2-1 and V is TRBV10-3; D perhaps matches TRBD2 (5 bases). V was shortened by 4 bases and J by 5 bases, with 15 bases between the two germline ends. Germline V CDR1 and CDR2: ENHRY, SYGVKD. The length of the CDR3 is 15 residues. In DNA form, the CDR3 reads TGTGCCATCAGTGCCCTCTACGGGAACAACAATGAGCAGTTCTTC. It is translated as CAISALYGNNNEQFF.

The chain couples TRBV19 to TRBJ1-2; 11 bases line up with TRBD1. Germline assignment: CDR1 LNHDA and CDR2 SQIVND (reference sequence). The trim removed 10 bases at V and 8 bases at J, leaving 12 bases unmatched. The CDR3 contains 14 residues. The chain's CDR3 is CATRTGGAWVGYTF. In DNA form, the CDR3 reads TGTGCCACCCGGACAGGGGGCGCTTGGGTAGGCTACACCTTC.

The V call is TRBV9, the J call TRBJ1-1; D not certain. The CDR3 is 13 residues long. Germline V CDR1 and CDR2: SGDLS, YYNGEE. Trimming removed 3 bases at V and 1 base at J, with 7 bases between. In DNA, the CDR3 is TGTGCCAGCAGCGCCGGCGAGAACACTGAAGCTTTCTTT. Its protein product is CASSAGENTEAFF.

The chain recombines TRBV5-4 with TRBJ2-3, with D unresolved. Germline V gene data show CDR1 as SGHNT and CDR2 as YYREEE (reference sequence). The CDR3 runs to 13 residues. V was shortened by 0 bases and J by 0 bases, with 2 bases between the two germline ends. The CDR3 sequence is CASSLASTDTQYF. In DNA, the CDR3 is TGTGCCAGCAGCTTGGCTAGCACAGATACGCAGTATTTT.

The chain has TRBV30 and TRBJ2-1; D may correspond to TRBD1 or TRBD2 (5 bases each). This CDR3 has 12 amino acids. Germline V CDR1 and CDR2: GTSNPN, SVGIG (reference sequence). The V and J ends lost 1 base and 4 bases respectively, with 5 bases between them. CDR3 DNA: TGTGCCTGGAGTGGGGGGTACAATGAGCAGTTCTTC. It translates to CAWSGGYNEQFF.

The chain links TRBV9 to TRBJ2-1; 7 bases are shared with TRBD2. Germline-derived CDR1 and CDR2 are SGDLS and YYNGEE. V dropped 7 bases and J dropped 8; count of bases not matched to a gene: 15. The CDR3 loop spans 15 amino acids. The CDR3 DNA reads as TGTGCCAGCTCCGCGGCTAGCGGAACCCTGGATGAGCAGTTCTTC. It yields the protein CASSAASGTLDEQFF.

The CDR3 protein is CASIAPRGAANTEAFF. The DNA of the CDR3 is TGTGCCAGCATCGCCCCGCGGGGAGCAGCCAACACTGAAGCTTTCTTT. The chain has TRBV5-6 and TRBJ1-1; no clear D gene. The V gene lost 6 bases and the J gene lost 2 bases, with 20 bases spanning the gap. In germline, CDR1 is SGHDT, CDR2 YYEEEE. The CDR3 length is 16 residues.

The chain employs TRBV7-9 and TRBJ2-1, with 9 bases identical to TRBD2. The CDR3 consists of 16 residues. CDR1 is SEHNR and CDR2 is FQNEAQ in the germline V gene (reference sequence). V dropped 1 base and J dropped 4; count of bases not matched to a gene: 5. CDR3 DNA sequence: TGTGCCAGCAGCTTAGGGGCTAGCGGGGTGTACAATGAGCAGTTCTTC. Translated, it gives CASSLGASGVYNEQFF.

The rearrangement joins TRBV18 to TRBJ1-6; D gene uncertain. Germline V CDR1 and CDR2: KGHSH, LQKENI. The CDR3 is made up of 13 amino acids. Trimming removed 4 bases from V and 8 bases from J, with 9 bases in between. The CDR3, as DNA: TGTGCCAGCTCACAGGATTTGGATTCACCCCTCCACTTT. This codes for CASSQDLDSPLHF.

A few counts support this clone. The chain recombines TRBV18 with TRBJ2-7, with 7 bases lining up with TRBD2. The CDR3 has 16 residues. Trimming at V came to 0 bases and at J to 4 bases, leaving 9 bases not matched to a gene. Germline V CDR1 and CDR2: KGHSH, LQKENI. This CDR3 is CASSPPGEGTTYEQYF. The CDR3 nucleotides read TGTGCCAGCTCACCACCCGGGGAGGGGACTACTTACGAGCAGTACTTC. Full variable domain (rest looked up from reference TRBV18 and TRBJ2-7): NAGVMQNPRHLVRRRGQEARLRCSPMKGHSHVYWYRQLPEEGLKFMVYLQKENIIDESGMPKERFSAEFPKEGPSILRIQQVVRGDSAAYFCASSPPGEGTTYEQYFGPGTRLTVT.